This T cell receptor beta chain was sequenced for a study of post-analysis software for immune sequencing data. The study, taken as a whole, reports: Among about 5 TRBV segments more frequent in patients than controls were TRBV5-6, TRBV5-1 and TRBV20-1.

This clonotype has only a few counts. The antigen remains undetermined. Included in the TCR beta cDNA libraries were unique molecular identifiers. Each CDR3 protein gets one entry after TCRdb re-called the PCR reads with MiXCR. The sample holds about 540,000 distinct CDR3 sequences, around a third seen once. Trimming removed 3 bases from V and 5 bases from J; junction bases left unmatched: 6. Per germline, CDR1 DFQATT and CDR2 SNEGSKA (reference sequence). The CDR3 is 14 amino acids. The chain joins TRBV20-1 to TRBJ2-1; TRBD2 matches at 8 bases. The sample taken for sequencing was blood. This clonotype was sampled from a girl aged 2-17 years with multiple sclerosis. The CDR3 DNA sequence: TGCAGTGCTAGTTTAGCGGGACCAAACAATGAGCAGTTCTTC. Residues: CSASLAGPNNEQFF.